These 23 T cell receptor beta chains were all obtained from the same sample, sequenced in a study of Ad26.COV2.S vaccination and SARS-CoV-2 variants. Treatment: 15 to 20 received Ad26.COV2.S at low or high dose, single or two shots; roughly five received placebo; per-sample allocation not given. Collection of samples fell on day 63 after the first vaccine or placebo injection. Measured with immunoSEQ multiplex PCR; TCRdb has only the in-frame clones, and not every one. The table lists 380,000 or so clones, 86% of them singletons. The sample consisted of peripheral blood, taken in a trial of Ad26.COV2.S vaccine versus placebo. The receptors originated from a person aged 18-60 years who received the Ad26.COV2.S COVID-19 vaccine or a placebo.

CDR3 loop: CASSYTGSSPLHF. The CDR3 region has the DNA TGTGCCAGCAGTTATACAGGGTCTTCACCCCTCCACTTT. The rearrangement links TRBV27 to TRBJ1-6; D might be TRBD1 (6 bases). V dropped 4 bases and J dropped 9 bases, with 10 bases sitting between them. This CDR3 contains 13 residues. Germline assignment: CDR1 MNHEY and CDR2 SMNVEV (reference sequence).

The rearrangement joins TRBV9 to TRBJ1-4, with D unresolved. Trimming cost V 0 bases and J 1 base, with 7 bases left between them. This CDR3 spans 15 amino acids. Germline assignment: CDR1 SGDLS and CDR2 YYNGEE. The CDR3 coding sequence is TGTGCCAGCAGCGTAGCTGGGCAAACTAATGAAAAACTGTTTTTT. Amino acid sequence: CASSVAGQTNEKLFF. Based on the CDR3 plus reference TRBV9 and TRBJ1-4, the full variable domain is DSGVTQTPKHLITATGQRVTLRCSPRSGDLSVYWYQQSLDQGLQFLIQYYNGEERAKGNILERFSAQQFPDLHSELNLSSLELGDSALYFCASSVAGQTNEKLFFGSGTQLSVL.

The chain uses TRBV19 and TRBJ2-2; D ambiguous. There are 14 residues in the CDR3. Trimming shortened V by 3 bases and J by 4 bases, and 9 bases separated the two germline ends. Germline V gene data show CDR1 as LNHDA and CDR2 as SQIVND (reference sequence). CDR3 protein: CASSIRAITGELFF. CDR3 coding DNA: TGTGCCAGTAGTATTAGGGCTATCACCGGGGAGCTGTTTTTT.

V and J are TRBV4-2 and TRBJ1-2, with TRBD1 matching over 8 bases. This CDR3 has 14 residues. Per the germline V gene, CDR1 is LGHNA and CDR2 is YNFKEQ. Germline trimming cut 1 base from V and 6 bases from J; bases unmatched to any gene: 4. The chain's CDR3 is CASSQGTGLNGYTF. The DNA of the CDR3 is TGTGCCAGCAGCCAAGGGACAGGGCTGAATGGCTACACCTTC.

This rearrangement joins TRBV21-1 to TRBJ2-3; TRBD1, as called in the table, went unchecked against the DNA. TRBV21-1 is marked as a pseudogene. The CDR3 is 17 amino acids. The CDR3 sequence: CASSALQSGPSTDTQYF. CDR3 DNA: TGTGCCAGCAGCGCGTTACAGTCAGGGCCAAGCACAGATACGCAGTATTTT.

The CDR3 protein is CSASSGRLEQFF. As DNA, the CDR3 is TGCAGTGCTAGTAGCGGGAGACTTGAGCAGTTCTTC. The chain has TRBV20-1 and TRBJ2-1; TRBD2 agrees at 9 bases. Germline CDR1 DFQATT, CDR2 SNEGSKA (reference sequence). V lost 3 bases to trimming and J lost 9 bases; unmatched junction nucleotides: 3. The CDR3 runs 12 residues.

CDR3 coding DNA: TGTGCCAGCAGCGACCTGGGAGGGGGAAACATTCAGTACTTC. Its protein product is CASSDLGGGNIQYF. J is TRBJ2-4 and V is TRBV28, with D maybe TRBD2 (7 bases). V was trimmed by 6 bases and J by 6 bases, leaving 15 bases between them. The CDR3 is 14 amino acids. In germline, CDR1 is MDHEN, CDR2 SYDVKM.

About this clone itself: Other DNA variants within this sample encode the same CDR3. The gene calls are TRBV19 and TRBJ2-7; no definite D call. Germline V gene lookup returns CDR1 LNHDA and CDR2 SQIVND (reference sequence). The CDR3 is 12 residues long. Trimming took 3 bases from V and 3 from J, leaving 6 bases between them. CDR3 loop: CASSIAGYEQYF. The CDR3 bases are TGTGCCAGTAGTATCGCAGGCTACGAGCAGTACTTC.

This rearrangement joins TRBV11-2 to TRBJ2-7, with D hard to call. This CDR3 is built from 13 residues. Trimming left V 1 base short and J 3 bases short, with 7 bases between. CDR1 and CDR2 from the germline V gene are SGHAT and FQNNGV. The CDR3 nucleotides are TGTGCCAGCAGCTTAGGCACAGACTACGAGCAGTACTTC. This translates into CASSLGTDYEQYF.

The rearrangement links TRBV3-1 (or the pseudogene TRBV3-2) to TRBJ2-7; D is perhaps TRBD1 (6 bases). The germline V and J ends were trimmed by 7 bases and 0 bases, with 13 bases remaining between them. This CDR3 has 14 amino acids. In germline, CDR1 is LGHDT, CDR2 YNNKEL (reference sequence). CDR3 loop: CASTLGGHSYEQYF. CDR3 in DNA: TGTGCCAGCACCCTAGGGGGACACTCCTACGAGCAGTACTTC.

The chain has TRBV28 and TRBJ1-2; 8 nucleotides match TRBD1. Germline V lookup: CDR1 MDHEN, CDR2 SYDVKM. The CDR3 runs to 14 residues. V was pared by 4 bases and J by 8 bases, with 9 bases of the junction left unmatched. The CDR3 region is CASSSNGQGEGYTF. DNA of the CDR3: TGTGCCAGCAGTTCAAACGGACAGGGAGAGGGCTACACCTTC.

The rearrangement uses TRBV3-1 (or the pseudogene TRBV3-2) and TRBJ1-2, with D possibly being TRBD1 (6 bases). V shed 6 bases and J shed 6 bases, with 14 bases lying between them. The germline V gene has CDR1 LGHDT and CDR2 YNNKEL (reference sequence). The CDR3 has 13 residues. CDR3 region: CASSQGNLDGYTF. In DNA, the CDR3 is TGTGCCAGCAGTCAGGGGAATTTGGATGGCTACACCTTC.

The chain is built from TRBV4-1 and TRBJ2-1; the D is unclear. Germline V gene lookup returns CDR1 MGHRA and CDR2 YSYEKL. Trimming removed 6 bases at V and 7 bases at J, with 4 bases between. The CDR3 loop spans 10 amino acids. This CDR3 reads CASSGNEQFF. The CDR3 DNA reads as TGCGCCAGCAGTGGAAATGAGCAGTTCTTC.

The chain has TRBV27 and TRBJ2-3, with 8 bases that match TRBD2. This CDR3 has 15 residues. V was pared by 4 bases and J by 5 bases, with 8 bases of the junction left unmatched. Germline V gives CDR1 MNHEY, CDR2 SMNVEV (reference sequence). CDR3 sequence reads: CASSSDVAGGDTQYF. The CDR3 nucleotides are TGTGCCAGCAGTTCCGACGTTGCGGGGGGAGATACGCAGTATTTT.

This rearrangement joins TRBV2 to TRBJ2-1; the match to TRBD2 covers 8 bases. This CDR3 is built from 14 residues. The germline V gene has CDR1 SNHLY and CDR2 FYNNEI. The J segment lost 7 bases and the V segment lost 3 bases, leaving 5 bases of the junction unmatched. Written as DNA, the CDR3 is TGTGCCAGCAGTGACTGGAGCGGGGGTAATGAGCAGTTCTTC. Its protein product is CASSDWSGGNEQFF.

This rearrangement joins TRBV4-3 to TRBJ2-7, with D possibly being TRBD1 or TRBD2 (5 bases each). Germline V gene data show CDR1 as LGHNA and CDR2 as YSLEER. V was shortened by 4 bases and J by 1 base, with 11 bases between the two germline ends. CDR3 size: 14 residues. CDR3 bases: TGCGCCAGCAGCCCCGGGGCTCATTCCTACGAGCAGTACTTC. Protein sequence: CASSPGAHSYEQYF.

The chain uses TRBV29-1 and TRBJ2-1; TRBD1 might be the D (6 bases). Trimming removed 3 bases at V and 0 bases at J, with 12 bases between. There are 15 residues in the CDR3. Germline CDR1 and CDR2: SQVTM and ANQGSEA. The CDR3 sequence is CSVESDRTSYNEQFF. For the CDR3, the DNA is TGCAGCGTTGAGAGCGACAGGACCTCCTACAATGAGCAGTTCTTC.

CDR3 nucleotide sequence: TGTGCCAGTAGTCTGGACAGAGCCGAGGGTTCCTACAATGAGCAGTTCTTC. Protein sequence: CASSLDRAEGSYNEQFF. The V gene is TRBV19, the J gene TRBJ2-1, with D possibly matching TRBD1 (6 bases). Trimming cost V 5 bases and J 1 base, with 18 bases left between them. The CDR3 loop spans 17 amino acids. Germline lookup yields CDR1 LNHDA and CDR2 SQIVND (reference sequence).

This clone was seen a few times. The chain uses TRBV18 and TRBJ1-2; the D is unclear. There are 12 residues in the CDR3. Germline assignment: CDR1 KGHSH and CDR2 LQKENI. V was pared by 6 bases and J by 1 base, with 6 bases between. This CDR3 is CASSDNNYGYTF. CDR3 DNA: TGTGCCAGCTCCGATAATAACTATGGCTACACCTTC.

This chain links TRBV27 with TRBJ2-7, with 10 bases aligning to TRBD2. The CDR3 spans 15 residues. The ends lost 4 bases at V and 4 bases at J; junction bases unmatched: 7. Germline V gene lookup returns CDR1 MNHEY and CDR2 SMNVEV (reference sequence). The CDR3 protein is CASSWGTSARYEQYF. CDR3 DNA: TGTGCCAGCAGTTGGGGGACTAGCGCACGTTACGAGCAGTACTTC.

The genes are TRBV29-1 and TRBJ2-7; 9 bases agree with TRBD1. CDR1 is SQVTM and CDR2 is ANQGSEA in the germline V gene. The CDR3 consists of 13 residues. The V gene end was trimmed by 7 bases and the J gene end by 3 bases; junction bases not matched to a gene: 7. CDR3 coding DNA: TGCAGCGCAGCCGGGACAGGGATCTACGAGCAGTACTTC. The encoded protein is CSAAGTGIYEQYF.

The gene calls are TRBV6-2 or TRBV6-3 and TRBJ2-7; TRBD2 might be the D (7 bases). CDR3 length: 17 residues. Trimming cost V 5 bases and J 0 bases, with 20 bases left between them. Germline V gene lookup returns CDR1 MNHEY and CDR2 SVGEGT. CDR3 amino acids: CASSRGGAFLYSYEQYF. The CDR3 bases are TGTGCCAGCAGTAGGGGGGGGGCCTTCCTCTACTCCTACGAGCAGTACTTC.

This clone was seen a handful of times. V is TRBV19 and J is TRBJ1-2; 8 bases match TRBD1. The CDR3 totals 16 residues. V lost 5 bases and J lost 5; bases outside the gene matches: 13. The germline CDR1 and CDR2 sequences are LNHDA and SQIVND (reference sequence). CDR3 nucleotides: TGTGCCAGTAGTTCGCTCGGGATGAACAGGGGGTATGGCTACACCTTC. The encoded protein is CASSSLGMNRGYGYTF. The whole variable domain, remainder taken from reference TRBV19 and TRBJ1-2, is DGGITQSPKYLFRKEGQNVTLSCEQNLNHDAMYWYRQDPGQGLRLIYYSQIVNDFQKGDIAEGYSVSREKKESFPLTVTSAQKNPTAFYLCASSSLGMNRGYGYTFGSGTRLTVV.